The source of this T cell receptor beta chain is a study of blood T cell repertoires in COVID-19. As for the study in general: Samples representing acute and convalescent COVID-19 were sourced from the United States, Italy and Spain. Sources were T cells, B-cell-depleted T cells, or PBMCs; the material itself was cDNA or gDNA.

The V and J ends lost 0 bases and 3 bases, in that order; junction bases with no gene match: 5. Germline V gene sequence: CDR1 SGHAT, CDR2 FQNNGV. CDR3 length: 15 amino acids. Methods used by the authors: Reference gene primer amplification in the assay estimated nucleated cell counts. Assay: immunoSEQ multiplex PCR; the TCRdb copy retains only in-frame clones and omits some. V, J and clone size are those of that table, while D and trimming were read from the DNA. Of 200,000 to 250,000 clones listed, roughly 78% are singletons. The TCR was taken from a woman aged 40 to 55 with acute or convalescent COVID-19. The rearrangement uses TRBV11-2 and TRBJ2-7; 7 bases are shared with TRBD2. The sequenced material came from peripheral blood. CDR3 sequence reads: CASSLEASGVYEQYF. The DNA for the CDR3 is TGTGCCAGCAGCTTAGAGGCTAGCGGAGTCTACGAGCAGTACTTC.